This T cell receptor beta chain stems from a study of T-cell reconstitution after alpha-beta-depleted transplantation in children. Study-wide results and limits: Surviving recipient T cells and thymic progenitors accounted for the high day-60 TCRbeta diversity observed in some patients. T cells produced anew were the main source of T-cell counts and diversity one year after transplant.

Unique molecular identifiers were used in preparing the TCRbeta library. TCRdb independently ran MiXCR on the PCR reads; one entry per CDR3 protein. Of about 280,000 distinct CDR3 sequences listed, roughly 11% are singletons. With 3 bases removed from V and 6 bases from J, the gap between germline ends came to 11 bases. The germline V gene has CDR1 SGHTA and CDR2 FQGNSA. The CDR3 totals 13 residues. This clonotype was counted once. Its antigen is undetermined. A much larger clone differs by one base, so this may be a read error. The sample was peripheral blood, taken 180 days after TCRalphabeta/CD19-depleted stem cell transplant. This TCR was sampled from a male patient between 2 and 15 years old who had a stem cell transplant for chronic granulomatous disease, so the T cells may come from the graft donor. The chain links TRBV7-2 to TRBJ1-2; D not certain. In DNA, the CDR3 is TGTGCCAGCAGCTTCGGAAATTTGGATGGCTACACCTTC. Residues: CASSFGNLDGYTF.